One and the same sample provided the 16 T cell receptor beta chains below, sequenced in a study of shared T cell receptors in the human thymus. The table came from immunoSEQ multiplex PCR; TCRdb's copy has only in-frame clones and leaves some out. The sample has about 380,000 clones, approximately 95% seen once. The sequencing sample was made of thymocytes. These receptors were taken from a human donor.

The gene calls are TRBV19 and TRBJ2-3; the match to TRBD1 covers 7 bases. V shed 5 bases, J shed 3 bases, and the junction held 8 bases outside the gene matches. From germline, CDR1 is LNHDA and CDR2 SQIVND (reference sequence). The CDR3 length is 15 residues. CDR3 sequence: CASSLPGQTTDTQYF. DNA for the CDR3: TGTGCCAGTAGTCTACCGGGACAGACAACAGATACGCAGTATTTT.

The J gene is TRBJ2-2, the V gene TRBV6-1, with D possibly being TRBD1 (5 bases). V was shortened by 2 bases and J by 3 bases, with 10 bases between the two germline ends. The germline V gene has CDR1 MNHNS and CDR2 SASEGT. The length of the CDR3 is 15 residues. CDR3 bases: TGTGCCAGCAGTGAACGACAGACACACACCGGGGAGCTGTTTTTT. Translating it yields CASSERQTHTGELFF.

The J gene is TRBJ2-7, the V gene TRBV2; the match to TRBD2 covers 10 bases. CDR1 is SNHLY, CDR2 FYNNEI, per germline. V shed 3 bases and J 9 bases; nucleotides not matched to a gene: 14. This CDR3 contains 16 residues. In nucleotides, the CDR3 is TGTGCCAGCAGTGACATTCCTAGCGGGAGTCAAATATCGCAGTACTTC. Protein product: CASSDIPSGSQISQYF.

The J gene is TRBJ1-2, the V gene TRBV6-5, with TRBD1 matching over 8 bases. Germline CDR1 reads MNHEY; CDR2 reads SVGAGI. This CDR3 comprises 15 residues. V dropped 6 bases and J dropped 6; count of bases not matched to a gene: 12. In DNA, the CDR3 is TGTGCCAGCAGACCTATTACAGGGGGAAGGGATGGCTACACCTTC. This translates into CASRPITGGRDGYTF.

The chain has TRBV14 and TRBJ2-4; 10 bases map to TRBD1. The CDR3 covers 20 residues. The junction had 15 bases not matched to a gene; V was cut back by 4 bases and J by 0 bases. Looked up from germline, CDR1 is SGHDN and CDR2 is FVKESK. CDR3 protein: CASSPTRGQGTLLAKNIQYF. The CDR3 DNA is TGTGCCAGCAGCCCAACCAGGGGACAGGGGACCCTTCTAGCCAAAAACATTCAGTACTTC.

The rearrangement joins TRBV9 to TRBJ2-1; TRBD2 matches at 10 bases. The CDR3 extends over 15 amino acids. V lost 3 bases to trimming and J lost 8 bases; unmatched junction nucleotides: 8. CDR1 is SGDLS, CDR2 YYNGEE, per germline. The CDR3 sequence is CASSASSGSSHEQFF. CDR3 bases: TGTGCCAGCAGCGCCTCTAGCGGGAGTAGCCATGAGCAGTTCTTC.

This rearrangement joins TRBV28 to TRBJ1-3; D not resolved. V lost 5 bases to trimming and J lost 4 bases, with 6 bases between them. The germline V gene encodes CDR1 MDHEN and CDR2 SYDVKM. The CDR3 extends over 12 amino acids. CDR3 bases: TGTGCCAGCAGTATCAGGGGAAACACCATATATTTT. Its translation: CASSIRGNTIYF.

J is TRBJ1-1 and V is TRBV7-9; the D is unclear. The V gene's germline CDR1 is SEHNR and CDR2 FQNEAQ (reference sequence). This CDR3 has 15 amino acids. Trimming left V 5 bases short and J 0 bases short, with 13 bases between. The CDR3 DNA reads TGTGCCAGCAGCCAATTCGTGGGAGTGAACACTGAAGCTTTCTTT. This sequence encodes CASSQFVGVNTEAFF.

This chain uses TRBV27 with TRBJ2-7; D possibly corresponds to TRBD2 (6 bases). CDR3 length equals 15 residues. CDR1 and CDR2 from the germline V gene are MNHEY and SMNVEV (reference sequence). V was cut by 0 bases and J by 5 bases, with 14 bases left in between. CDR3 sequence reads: CASSLSGGSKNEQYF. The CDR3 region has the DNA TGTGCCAGCAGTTTATCAGGAGGGTCGAAAAACGAGCAGTACTTC.

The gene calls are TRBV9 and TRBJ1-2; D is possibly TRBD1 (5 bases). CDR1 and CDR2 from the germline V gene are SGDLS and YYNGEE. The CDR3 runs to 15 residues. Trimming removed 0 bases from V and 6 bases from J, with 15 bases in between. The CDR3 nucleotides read TGTGCCAGCAGCGTAGAGGGCAGGAGGGGAGATGGCTACACCTTC. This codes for CASSVEGRRGDGYTF.

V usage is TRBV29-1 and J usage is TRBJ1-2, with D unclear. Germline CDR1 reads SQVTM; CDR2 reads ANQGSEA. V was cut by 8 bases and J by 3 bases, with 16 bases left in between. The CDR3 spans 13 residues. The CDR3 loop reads CSIRVTDDYGYTF. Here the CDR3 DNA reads TGCAGCATCCGGGTTACGGATGACTATGGCTACACCTTC.

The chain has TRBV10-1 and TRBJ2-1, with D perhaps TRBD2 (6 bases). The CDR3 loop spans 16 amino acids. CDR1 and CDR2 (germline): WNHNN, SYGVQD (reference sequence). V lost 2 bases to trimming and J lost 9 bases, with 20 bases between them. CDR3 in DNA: TGCGCCAGCAGTGAGCGTGGGACTTTCCTTTGGGCTGAGCAGTTCTTC. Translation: CASSERGTFLWAEQFF.

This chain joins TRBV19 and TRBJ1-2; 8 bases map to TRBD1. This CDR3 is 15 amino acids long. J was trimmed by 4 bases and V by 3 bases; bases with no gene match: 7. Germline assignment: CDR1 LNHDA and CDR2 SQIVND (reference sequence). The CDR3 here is CASSIIQGEGYGYTF. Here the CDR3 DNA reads TGTGCCAGTAGTATCATACAGGGGGAAGGCTATGGCTACACCTTC. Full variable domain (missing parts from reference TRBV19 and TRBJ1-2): DGGITQSPKYLFRKEGQNVTLSCEQNLNHDAMYWYRQDPGQGLRLIYYSQIVNDFQKGDIAEGYSVSREKKESFPLTVTSAQKNPTAFYLCASSIIQGEGYGYTFGSGTRLTVV.

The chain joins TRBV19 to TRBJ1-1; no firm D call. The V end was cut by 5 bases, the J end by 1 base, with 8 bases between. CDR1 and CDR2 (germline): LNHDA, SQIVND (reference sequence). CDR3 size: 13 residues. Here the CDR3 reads CASSPPGNTEAFF. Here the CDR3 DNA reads TGTGCCAGTAGTCCCCCGGGGAACACTGAAGCTTTCTTT. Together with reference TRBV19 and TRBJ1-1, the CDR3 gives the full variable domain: DGGITQSPKYLFRKEGQNVTLSCEQNLNHDAMYWYRQDPGQGLRLIYYSQIVNDFQKGDIAEGYSVSREKKESFPLTVTSAQKNPTAFYLCASSPPGNTEAFFGQGTRLTVV.

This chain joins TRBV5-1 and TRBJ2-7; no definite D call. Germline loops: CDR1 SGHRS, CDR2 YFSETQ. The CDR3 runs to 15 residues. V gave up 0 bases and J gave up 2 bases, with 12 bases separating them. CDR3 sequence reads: CASSLGAGAPYEQYF. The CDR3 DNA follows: TGCGCCAGCAGCTTGGGGGCCGGAGCGCCCTACGAGCAGTACTTC.

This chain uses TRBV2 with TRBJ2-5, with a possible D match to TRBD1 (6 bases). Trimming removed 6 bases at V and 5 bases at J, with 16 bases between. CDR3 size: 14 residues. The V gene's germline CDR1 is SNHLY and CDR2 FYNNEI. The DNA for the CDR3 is TGTGCCAGCAGCCGGAACAGGGAAGGGGAGACCCAGTACTTC. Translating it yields CASSRNREGETQYF.